This T cell receptor (beta chain) was observed in a study of PD-L1 blockade in urothelial cancer. Study as a whole: Atezolizumab (1,200 mg intravenously every 3 weeks) began in about 2014 for patients. In the patient group, most of the roughly 30 were males with bladder-origin urothelial cancer. Blood analysis was done at 3 weeks (second dose) and 6 weeks after treatment began.

A word on this clone: Its antigen remains unknown.

Study-wide findings and caveats: Below-median TCR clonality that was measured in pretreatment blood predicted better survival.

Germline lookup yields CDR1 LNHNV and CDR2 YYDKDF (reference sequence). The CDR3 length is 15 residues. With 1 base removed from V and 2 bases from J, the gap between germline ends came to 11 bases. The table came from immunoSEQ multiplex PCR; TCRdb's copy has only in-frame clones and leaves some out. The table shows some 74,000 clones, with just under 85% occurring only once. Time point: pretreatment peripheral blood. The TCR originated in a man aged 35 to 55 with urothelial cancer. The gene calls are TRBV15 and TRBJ2-5; D is perhaps TRBD2 (6 bases). Material: PBMCs, obtained around atezolizumab (anti-PD-L1) treatment. For the CDR3, the DNA is TGTGCCACCAGCAGAGGGGGAGGCGGGCAAGAGACCCAGTACTTC. Amino acid sequence: CATSRGGGGQETQYF.